The rows below give T cell receptor beta chains drawn from one sample of a study of human T cells and chemical hapten exposure. From the RACE reads, TCRdb called clonotypes with MiXCR, one entry per CDR3 protein. The sample has fewer than 95,000 distinct CDR3 sequences; under 12% are singletons. The sequenced sample was whole blood, obtained in connection with sensitization to the hapten diphenylcyclopropenone (DPC). The receptors here all came from a man between 40 and 49 years old with alopecia areata. Some clones in this sample may be carry-over from other donors' samples. Both conserved end residues are part of each CDR3. Each record gives: D gene, J gene, clone size, V gene, CDR3 DNA, CDR3 protein. D genes are given only for firm matches. Clone size appears in some rows only: once, few, many, or a class for an expanded clone.

d_call: NA; j_call: TRBJ2-2; clone_size: few; v_call: TRBV4-1; cdr3_nt: TGCGCCAGCAGCCATCCGGGACTGAGGGGACCGAACACCGGGGAGCTGTTTTTT; cdr3_aa: CASSHPGLRGPNTGELFF
d_call: NA; j_call: TRBJ2-3; clone_size: few; v_call: TRBV7-2; cdr3_nt: TGTGCCAGCAGCTTAGTGGCCGGGGGAGATACGCAGTATTTT; cdr3_aa: CASSLVAGGDTQYF
d_call: NA; j_call: TRBJ1-5; clone_size: few; v_call: TRBV24-1; cdr3_nt: TGTGCCACCAGGGGGACCATCGGGAGCAATCAGCCCCAGCATTTT; cdr3_aa: CATRGTIGSNQPQHF
d_call: NA; j_call: TRBJ1-3; clone_size: many; v_call: TRBV20-1; cdr3_nt: TGCAGTGCTGATGGCGCGAAAGGAGAGGAAAACACCATATATTTT; cdr3_aa: CSADGAKGEENTIYF
d_call: TRBD2; j_call: TRBJ2-5; clone_size: many; v_call: TRBV10-3; cdr3_nt: TGTGCCATCAGCCTGACTAGCGGACAAGAGACCCAGTACTTC; cdr3_aa: CAISLTSGQETQYF
d_call: NA; j_call: TRBJ2-5; clone_size: few; v_call: TRBV24-1; cdr3_nt: TGTGCCACCAGTTCTAACGGACCCAAAGAGACCCAGTACTTC; cdr3_aa: CATSSNGPKETQYF
d_call: TRBD1; j_call: TRBJ1-4; clone_size: NA; v_call: TRBV3-1; cdr3_nt: TGTGCCAGCAGCCAGGGGACAGCTAATGAAAAACTGTTTTTT; cdr3_aa: CASSQGTANEKLFF
d_call: NA; j_call: TRBJ2-3; clone_size: few; v_call: TRBV5-1; cdr3_nt: TGCGCCAGCAGCTTGGGGCGAGGGGATACAGATACGCAGTATTTT; cdr3_aa: CASSLGRGDTDTQYF
d_call: TRBD2; j_call: TRBJ2-5; clone_size: few; v_call: TRBV6-2/TRBV6-3; cdr3_nt: TGTGCCAGCTTTGACCCTGGGACTAGCGGCAGACCTAGGACCCAGTACTTC; cdr3_aa: CASFDPGTSGRPRTQYF
d_call: NA; j_call: TRBJ2-3; clone_size: few; v_call: TRBV5-5; cdr3_nt: TGTGCCAGCAACGAACAGCGCGCCGCAGATACGCAGTATTTT; cdr3_aa: CASNEQRAADTQYF
d_call: NA; j_call: TRBJ2-1; clone_size: NA; v_call: TRBV29-1; cdr3_nt: TGCAGCGTTGAAGAGACGCAGTACAATGAGCAGTTCTTC; cdr3_aa: CSVEETQYNEQFF
d_call: NA; j_call: TRBJ1-1; clone_size: many; v_call: TRBV5-1; cdr3_nt: TGCGCCAGCAGCTTGGTGGGGACAAGTGAAGCTTTCTTT; cdr3_aa: CASSLVGTSEAFF
d_call: NA; j_call: TRBJ1-5; clone_size: many; v_call: TRBV6-5; cdr3_nt: TGTGCCAGCAGCCCGGGCTCAGGGGATCAGCCCCAGCATTTT; cdr3_aa: CASSPGSGDQPQHF
d_call: NA; j_call: TRBJ2-3; clone_size: many; v_call: TRBV7-2; cdr3_nt: TGTGCCAGCAGGAGGGAGGCGGGCACAGATACGCAGTATTTT; cdr3_aa: CASRREAGTDTQYF
d_call: NA; j_call: TRBJ2-1; clone_size: NA; v_call: TRBV11-2; cdr3_nt: TGTGCCAGCAGTTCAGGACTCGTAGGGTACAATGAGCAGTTCTTC; cdr3_aa: CASSSGLVGYNEQFF
d_call: TRBD2; j_call: TRBJ2-5; clone_size: NA; v_call: TRBV5-4; cdr3_nt: TGTGCCAGCAGCTTGGCCGGTCCAGCGGGAGGGAAAAAGACCCAGTACTTC; cdr3_aa: CASSLAGPAGGKKTQYF
d_call: TRBD1; j_call: TRBJ1-3; clone_size: few; v_call: TRBV6-5; cdr3_nt: TGTGCCAGCAGTCCGGGACAGGCAAACACCATATATTTT; cdr3_aa: CASSPGQANTIYF
d_call: TRBD2; j_call: TRBJ2-3; clone_size: NA; v_call: TRBV7-9; cdr3_nt: TGTGCCAGCAGCCGCCGGGGACTAGCGGGCCCAGATACGCAGTATTTT; cdr3_aa: CASSRRGLAGPDTQYF
d_call: NA; j_call: TRBJ1-5; clone_size: many; v_call: TRBV5-1; cdr3_nt: TGCGCCAGCAGCTTAACCGTAGGGGCTCGCAATCAGCCCCAGCATTTT; cdr3_aa: CASSLTVGARNQPQHF
d_call: NA; j_call: TRBJ1-4; clone_size: few; v_call: TRBV20-1; cdr3_nt: TGCAGTGCCAGTGCCGGGGGTCTTAATGAAAAACTGTTTTTT; cdr3_aa: CSASAGGLNEKLFF
d_call: TRBD2; j_call: TRBJ2-4; clone_size: few; v_call: TRBV6-6; cdr3_nt: TGTGCCAGCTATACTAGCGGGTCCCACATTCAGTACTTC; cdr3_aa: CASYTSGSHIQYF
d_call: NA; j_call: TRBJ2-5; clone_size: NA; v_call: TRBV3-2; cdr3_nt: TGTGCCAGCAGCAGAAGCGGGCCGCGGAGGGAGACCCAGTACTTC; cdr3_aa: CASSRSGPRRETQYF
d_call: TRBD2; j_call: TRBJ2-5; clone_size: NA; v_call: TRBV7-2; cdr3_nt: TGTGCCAGCAGCTCGGGACTAGGGGTTCAAGAGACCCAGTACTTC; cdr3_aa: CASSSGLGVQETQYF
d_call: TRBD2; j_call: TRBJ2-3; clone_size: NA; v_call: TRBV7-9; cdr3_nt: TGTGCCAGCAGCTTGTTGGGCGGGAGGGCCCCAGATACGCAGTATTTT; cdr3_aa: CASSLLGGRAPDTQYF
d_call: NA; j_call: TRBJ2-5; clone_size: few; v_call: TRBV25-1; cdr3_nt: TGTGCCAGCAGTGAATTTGCCCCGCAAGACATCGAAAGACAAGAGACCCAGTACTTC; cdr3_aa: CASSEFAPQDIERQETQYF
d_call: NA; j_call: TRBJ2-1; clone_size: NA; v_call: TRBV4-3; cdr3_nt: TGCGCCAGCAGCCCCTCATTCCGGGGTTTTGGACGCTACAATGAGCAGTTCTTC; cdr3_aa: CASSPSFRGFGRYNEQFF
d_call: NA; j_call: TRBJ1-1; clone_size: NA; v_call: TRBV2; cdr3_nt: TGTGCCAGCAGTGAACTAAGGGCGTCGGGGACTGAAGCTTTCTTT; cdr3_aa: CASSELRASGTEAFF
d_call: NA; j_call: TRBJ1-5; clone_size: few; v_call: TRBV24-1; cdr3_nt: TGTGCCCAGTTCCAGGGCAATCAGCCCCAGCATTTT; cdr3_aa: CAQFQGNQPQHF
d_call: NA; j_call: TRBJ2-3; clone_size: few; v_call: TRBV13; cdr3_nt: TGTGCCAGCGAAATTACAGGGTTCACAGATACGCAGTATTTT; cdr3_aa: CASEITGFTDTQYF
d_call: TRBD2; j_call: TRBJ2-3; clone_size: NA; v_call: TRBV11-2; cdr3_nt: TGTGCCAGCAGCGAAGTACTAGCGGAGACGCAGTATTTT; cdr3_aa: CASSEVLAETQYF
d_call: TRBD1; j_call: TRBJ2-4; clone_size: NA; v_call: TRBV7-9; cdr3_nt: TGTGCCAGCAGCATGCTCCAGGGGGCGAAAAACATTCAGTACTTC; cdr3_aa: CASSMLQGAKNIQYF
d_call: TRBD2; j_call: TRBJ2-2; clone_size: few; v_call: TRBV5-5; cdr3_nt: TGTGCCAGCAGCTTTCTAGCGGGAGCCACCGGGGAGCTGTTTTTT; cdr3_aa: CASSFLAGATGELFF
d_call: TRBD2; j_call: TRBJ2-5; clone_size: NA; v_call: TRBV7-2; cdr3_nt: TGTGCCAGCAGCTTACGGCCTGATGCGGGAGGTCAAGAGACCCAGTACTTC; cdr3_aa: CASSLRPDAGGQETQYF
d_call: NA; j_call: TRBJ1-5; clone_size: many; v_call: TRBV4-1; cdr3_nt: TGCGCCAGCAGCCAAACAGTGCAGGGCAATCAGCCCCAGCATTTT; cdr3_aa: CASSQTVQGNQPQHF
d_call: NA; j_call: TRBJ2-5; clone_size: NA; v_call: TRBV2; cdr3_nt: TGTGCCAGCAGTGAGAGTCGAGAGACCCAGTACTTC; cdr3_aa: CASSESRETQYF
d_call: TRBD2; j_call: TRBJ2-1; clone_size: NA; v_call: TRBV5-1; cdr3_nt: TGCGCCAGCAGCTTGAGCGGGAACCTGCAGGCCTACAATGAGCAGTTCTTC; cdr3_aa: CASSLSGNLQAYNEQFF
d_call: NA; j_call: TRBJ2-1; clone_size: few; v_call: TRBV7-9; cdr3_nt: TGTGCCAGCGATTGGTCCTACAATGAGCAGTTCTTC; cdr3_aa: CASDWSYNEQFF
d_call: NA; j_call: TRBJ2-3; clone_size: NA; v_call: TRBV27; cdr3_nt: TGTGCCAGCAGTCAGCAGCGGAACACAGATACGCAGTATTTT; cdr3_aa: CASSQQRNTDTQYF
d_call: NA; j_call: TRBJ1-4; clone_size: many; v_call: TRBV7-2; cdr3_nt: TGTGCCAGCAGCCGAAGACAGACCCTTAATGAAAAACTGTTTTTT; cdr3_aa: CASSRRQTLNEKLFF
d_call: NA; j_call: TRBJ2-3; clone_size: NA; v_call: TRBV3-1; cdr3_nt: TGTGCCAGCAGCCAATGGGGCAGAAGCACAGATACGCAGTATTTT; cdr3_aa: CASSQWGRSTDTQYF
d_call: NA; j_call: TRBJ1-4; clone_size: many; v_call: TRBV12-3/TRBV12-4; cdr3_nt: TGTGCCAGCAGTTGGGGGTATGAAAAACTGTTTTTT; cdr3_aa: CASSWGYEKLFF
d_call: NA; j_call: TRBJ2-3; clone_size: NA; v_call: TRBV5-1; cdr3_nt: TGCGCCAGCAGCTTGGTTGGGCAGGGCCATACGCAGTATTTT; cdr3_aa: CASSLVGQGHTQYF
d_call: NA; j_call: TRBJ1-2; clone_size: many; v_call: TRBV7-9; cdr3_nt: TGTGCCAGCACTTTACTCACGGGGATCTTAAGGGGCCTCTATGGCTACACCTTC; cdr3_aa: CASTLLTGILRGLYGYTF
d_call: TRBD2; j_call: TRBJ2-7; clone_size: NA; v_call: TRBV7-2; cdr3_nt: TGTGCCAGCAGCCAGGGAGGGACTAGCGTATCCTACGAGCAGTACTTC; cdr3_aa: CASSQGGTSVSYEQYF
d_call: NA; j_call: TRBJ1-1; clone_size: many; v_call: TRBV29-1; cdr3_nt: TGCAGCGTTGACGACAGCCGCTGGAACACTGAAGCTTTCTTT; cdr3_aa: CSVDDSRWNTEAFF
d_call: NA; j_call: TRBJ1-1; clone_size: many; v_call: TRBV29-1; cdr3_nt: TGCAGCGTTGTGGGACGGACGAACACTGAAGCTTTCTTT; cdr3_aa: CSVVGRTNTEAFF
d_call: NA; j_call: TRBJ2-7; clone_size: few; v_call: TRBV28; cdr3_nt: TGTGCCAGCAGTCCTGGGACGGCGCCCGAGCAGTACTTC; cdr3_aa: CASSPGTAPEQYF
d_call: NA; j_call: TRBJ2-3; clone_size: few; v_call: TRBV29-1; cdr3_nt: TGCAGCGTTTGCGTTGCAGGGACCGATACGCAGTATTTT; cdr3_aa: CSVCVAGTDTQYF
d_call: NA; j_call: TRBJ2-5; clone_size: NA; v_call: TRBV6-2/TRBV6-3; cdr3_nt: TGTGCCAGCAGTTACCCAGAAGAGACCCAGTACTTC; cdr3_aa: CASSYPEETQYF
d_call: NA; j_call: TRBJ1-4; clone_size: many; v_call: TRBV19; cdr3_nt: TGTGCCAGTAGCGGACAAGCAACTAATGAAAAACTGTTTTTT; cdr3_aa: CASSGQATNEKLFF
d_call: NA; j_call: TRBJ1-2; clone_size: NA; v_call: TRBV28; cdr3_nt: TGTGCCAGCGGGACGGGAATTAACTATGGCTACACCTTC; cdr3_aa: CASGTGINYGYTF
d_call: TRBD1; j_call: TRBJ2-1; clone_size: NA; v_call: TRBV7-9; cdr3_nt: TGTGCCAGCAGCCCAGGACAGGGTGGATACAATGAGCAGTTCTTC; cdr3_aa: CASSPGQGGYNEQFF
d_call: NA; j_call: TRBJ1-1; clone_size: many; v_call: TRBV20-1; cdr3_nt: TGCAGTGCCCCCGGACCCGAAGCCACTGAAGCTTTCTTT; cdr3_aa: CSAPGPEATEAFF
d_call: NA; j_call: TRBJ2-3; clone_size: NA; v_call: TRBV7-9; cdr3_nt: TGTGCCAGCAGCTTAAGGGGCGGCACAGATACGCAGTATTTT; cdr3_aa: CASSLRGGTDTQYF
d_call: NA; j_call: TRBJ1-5; clone_size: NA; v_call: TRBV20-1; cdr3_nt: TGCAGTGCTAGGGACCCGGGGCAGGTAAATCAGCCCCAGCATTTT; cdr3_aa: CSARDPGQVNQPQHF
d_call: NA; j_call: TRBJ2-7; clone_size: many; v_call: TRBV20-1; cdr3_nt: TGCAGTGCTAGACTACGCGAGCAGTACTTC; cdr3_aa: CSARLREQYF
d_call: TRBD1; j_call: TRBJ1-2; clone_size: many; v_call: TRBV5-1; cdr3_nt: TGCGCCAGCAGCTCATTAGAGACAGGGGTCGGCTACACCTTC; cdr3_aa: CASSSLETGVGYTF